The sequence of this TCR beta chain was determined in a study of beta chain features in type 1 diabetes. The CDR3 covers 16 residues. Germline V lookup: CDR1 SQVTM, CDR2 ANQGSEA. V gave up 7 bases and J gave up 0 bases; unmatched junction bases: 13. Markers CD45RO/CCR7/CD25/CD127/CD95/CD27 served to sort CD4+ naive, central memory, regulatory and stem cell-like memory cells. As every portion of the isolated RNA was reverse transcribed, the sequencing read expressed TCRB transcripts. Generated by immunoSEQ multiplex PCR, the TCRdb table keeps only in-frame clones and is missing some. In the table there are hundreds of thousands of clones, 15% to 19% of which are singletons. This clone was seen a few times.

Sequenced: naive CD4+ T cells from blood. The V and J genes are TRBV29-1 and TRBJ2-3; 7 bases are a match to TRBD1. The sequence was obtained from a young man in good health. The CDR3 DNA is TGCAGCGCCCGAACTACAGGGACAGCTAGCACAGATACGCAGTATTTT. Its translation is CSARTTGTASTDTQYF.